This T cell receptor (beta chain) was sequenced for a study of early stage breast cancer tumors. Regarding the study as a whole: Chain pairing and CD4, CD8 or FOXP3 expression were not captured.

Germline V gene lookup returns CDR1 MNHEY and CDR2 SVGAGI. Trimming removed 5 bases from V and 2 bases from J, with 13 bases in between. The CDR3 loop spans 14 amino acids. On this clone: Its matching antigen is unknown.

Sequenced by immunoSEQ multiplex PCR; TCRdb stores in-frame clones only, minus some. In the table there are about 34,000 clones, roughly 80% of which are singletons. The chain is built from TRBV6-5 and TRBJ2-7; TRBD1 or TRBD2 may be the D gene (5 bases each). The TCR originated in a person aged 25-39 years with breast cancer. Input material: breast tumor tissue. CDR3: CASSPGLGAYEQYF. CDR3 DNA: TGTGCCAGCAGTCCGGGGCTCGGGGCCTACGAGCAGTACTTC.